The 5 T cell receptor beta chains below were found in one sample sequenced in a study of blood T cell repertoires in COVID-19. TCRdb keeps only in-frame clones here, not all; method: immunoSEQ multiplex PCR. The sample yields hundreds of thousands of clones, 85% seen once. Sequenced: PBMCs or T cells enriched from blood (not recorded which). Receptor source: a woman in her forties or fifties who had recovered from COVID-19.

The table lists this clone with many counts. The chain couples TRBV2 to TRBJ2-1; 12 bases agree with TRBD1. Losses at the gene ends were 4 bases for V and 8 bases for J; bases not matched to a gene: 9. This CDR3 has 16 residues. Germline V lookup: CDR1 SNHLY, CDR2 FYNNEI. The CDR3 nucleotides read TGTGCCAGCAGTGGAGGGTCGGGACAGGGGGCTGATGAGCAGTTCTTC. This encodes CASSGGSGQGADEQFF. The full variable domain, rest sourced from reference TRBV2 and TRBJ2-1, is EPEVTQTPSHQVTQMGQEVILRCVPISNHLYFYWYRQILGQKVEFLVSFYNNEISEKSEIFDDQFSVERPDGSNFTLKIRSTKLEDSAMYFCASSGGSGQGADEQFFGPGTRLTVL.

V gene TRBV2 combines with J gene TRBJ1-5; 9 bases fit TRBD1. CDR1 and CDR2 from the germline V gene are SNHLY and FYNNEI. J lost 1 base, V lost 10 bases, and 5 bases had no gene match. The CDR3 is 14 residues long. The CDR3: CATKDRGSNQPQHF. In DNA form, the CDR3 reads TGTGCCACCAAGGACAGGGGAAGCAATCAGCCCCAGCATTTT.

The rearrangement links TRBV7-8 to TRBJ1-2, with 10 nucleotides matching TRBD1. CDR1 and CDR2 from the germline V gene are SGHVS and FQNEAQ. This CDR3 spans 15 amino acids. With V trimmed by 5 bases and J by 7 bases, 10 bases remained unmatched. The CDR3 DNA reads TGTGCCAGCAGCCTTAGACAGGGGGCTTCGGTTGGCTACACCTTC. Translating it yields CASSLRQGASVGYTF.

V gene TRBV7-9 combines with J gene TRBJ1-1; 8 bases agree with TRBD1. Germline lookup yields CDR1 SEHNR and CDR2 FQNEAQ (reference sequence). V gave up 5 bases and J gave up 1 base; unmatched junction bases: 6. CDR3 length: 15 residues. The CDR3 loop is CASSVTGGANTEAFF. CDR3 DNA: TGTGCCAGCAGCGTTACAGGGGGAGCGAACACTGAAGCTTTCTTT. Full variable domain (remainder filled in from reference TRBV7-9 and TRBJ1-1): DTGVSQNPRHKITKRGQNVTFRCDPISEHNRLYWYRQTLGQGPEFLTYFQNEAQLEKSRLLSDRFSAERPKGSFSTLEIQRTEQGDSAMYLCASSVTGGANTEAFFGQGTRLTVV.

The gene calls are TRBV7-3 and TRBJ1-1; no reliable D call. Germline values: CDR1 SGHTA, CDR2 FQGTGA. V was shortened by 4 bases and J by 1 base, with 7 bases between the two germline ends. The CDR3 is 13 residues long. The CDR3 DNA is TGTGCCAGCAGCTCCACAGAGAACACTGAAGCTTTCTTT. Its translation is CASSSTENTEAFF.